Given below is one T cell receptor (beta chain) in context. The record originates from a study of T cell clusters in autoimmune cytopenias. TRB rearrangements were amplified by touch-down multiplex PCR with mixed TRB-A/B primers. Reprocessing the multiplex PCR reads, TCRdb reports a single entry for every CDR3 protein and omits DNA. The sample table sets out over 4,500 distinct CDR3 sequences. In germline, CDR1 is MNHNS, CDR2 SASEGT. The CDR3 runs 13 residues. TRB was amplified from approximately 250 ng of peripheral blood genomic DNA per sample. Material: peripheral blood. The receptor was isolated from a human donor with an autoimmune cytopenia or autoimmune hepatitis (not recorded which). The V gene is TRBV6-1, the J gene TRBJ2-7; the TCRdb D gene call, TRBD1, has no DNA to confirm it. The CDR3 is CASSGGVINEQYF.